This record concerns one T cell receptor (beta chain) sequence. This sample is drawn from a study of blood T cell repertoires in COVID-19. Clones were read by immunoSEQ multiplex PCR, and TCRdb kept only the in-frame ones, dropping some. The top ten hold around 7.8% of the sample, which has about 320,000 clones, 75% to 85% seen once. This CDR3 spans 9 amino acids. Deletions cut 5 bases from V and 15 bases from J, with 5 bases between. The V gene's germline CDR1 is SNHLY and CDR2 FYNNEI. The sample consisted of peripheral blood. This chain joins TRBV2 and TRBJ1-6; D is ambiguous. This TCR came from a human donor in a cohort sampled during active COVID-19. The CDR3 DNA reads as TGTGCCAGCAGTCCCCTCCTCCACTTT. It specifies CASSPLLHF.